The 7 T cell receptor beta chains reported below all come from one sample, sequenced in a study of blood T cells in healthy people across ages. With a J-beta primer mix and a sample-barcoded 5' primer, a second PCR ran 7 to 11 cycles. TCRdb processed the 5' RACE reads anew with MiXCR; each CDR3 protein has one entry. The sample contains around 1.5 million distinct CDR3 sequences, roughly 40% of which appear only once. The sequencing sample was made of blood. The receptors were sampled from a woman in her late teens or twenties in good health.

V usage is TRBV7-2 and J usage is TRBJ2-7, with TRBD2 identical over 13 bases. The germline V gene has CDR1 SGHTA and CDR2 FQGNSA. The CDR3 is 15 residues long. V gave up 0 bases and J gave up 12 bases; unmatched junction bases: 8. The CDR3 DNA reads as TGTGCCAGCAGCTTAGCGATGGGACTAGCGGGACTCTCGTACTTC. Its translation is CASSLAMGLAGLSYF.

This clonotype was recorded a few times. The rearrangement uses TRBV20-1 and TRBJ2-7; TRBD1 aligns across 9 bases. CDR3 length equals 13 residues. Unmatched junction bases numbered 10, after V lost 8 bases and J lost 5 bases. Germline V gene lookup returns CDR1 DFQATT and CDR2 SNEGSKA (reference sequence). The CDR3 sequence: CSSPRDRVNEQYF. CDR3 DNA: TGCAGTTCACCTCGGGACAGGGTCAACGAGCAGTACTTC.

V usage is TRBV2 and J usage is TRBJ2-7, with D perhaps TRBD1 (6 bases). CDR1 and CDR2 (germline): SNHLY, FYNNEI. CDR3 size: 12 residues. V was clipped by 7 bases and J by 2 bases, with 9 bases between them. Here the CDR3 DNA reads TGTGCCAGCAACAGGGTACCCTACGAGCAGTACTTC. This codes for CASNRVPYEQYF. Full variable domain (missing parts from reference TRBV2 and TRBJ2-7): EPEVTQTPSHQVTQMGQEVILRCVPISNHLYFYWYRQILGQKVEFLVSFYNNEISEKSEIFDDQFSVERPDGSNFTLKIRSTKLEDSAMYFCASNRVPYEQYFGPGTRLTVT.

The chain employs TRBV6-2 or TRBV6-3 and TRBJ1-4; 7 bases match TRBD1. With V trimmed by 5 bases and J by 2 bases, 5 bases remained unmatched. Germline loops: CDR1 MNHEY, CDR2 SVGEGT. The CDR3 is 15 residues long. CDR3 bases: TGTGCCAGCAGTCCCGCGACAGGGACTAATGAAAAACTGTTTTTT. Protein sequence: CASSPATGTNEKLFF.

This clonotype was seen more than once but under ten times. V usage is TRBV4-1 and J usage is TRBJ2-1; no firm D call. The ends were cut back, 3 bases at V and 2 bases at J, with 11 bases in the middle. Germline V gene sequence: CDR1 MGHRA, CDR2 YSYEKL. The CDR3 totals 15 residues. DNA of the CDR3: TGCGCCAGCAGCCACCTGGGATCCACCTACAATGAGCAGTTCTTC. It yields the protein CASSHLGSTYNEQFF.

This clonotype was picked up a small number of times. The chain links TRBV20-1 to TRBJ2-3; no firm D call. The CDR3 sequence is 13 residues long. Trimming removed 8 bases from V and 1 base from J, with 13 bases in between. The V gene's germline CDR1 is DFQATT and CDR2 SNEGSKA (reference sequence). As DNA, the CDR3 is TGCAGTCTCAGTTCGGAACGCACAGATACGCAGTATTTT. Protein product: CSLSSERTDTQYF.

This clonotype came up a few times. The rearrangement uses TRBV7-8 and TRBJ2-3; D is undetermined. This CDR3 spans 16 amino acids. Between the trimmed V and J ends, which lost 2 bases and 1 base, there was a span of 13 bases. CDR1 SGHVS and CDR2 FQNEAQ come from the germline V gene. CDR3 sequence: CASSLLSGYGTDTQYF. The CDR3 coding sequence is TGTGCCAGCAGCTTACTCTCCGGTTATGGCACAGATACGCAGTATTTT.